This T cell receptor (beta chain) is drawn from a study of beta chain features in type 1 diabetes. The CDR3 is 14 amino acids. The V end was cut by 3 bases, the J end by 5 bases, with 14 bases between. In germline, CDR1 is SGDLS, CDR2 YYNGEE. Expressed TCRB transcripts were sequenced, since all the RNA that had been isolated was reverse transcribed. The assay was immunoSEQ multiplex PCR, and TCRdb's table has in-frame clones only and misses some. The sample has over 150,000 clones; 7.5% to 10% are singletons. The chain is built from TRBV9 and TRBJ1-1; a possible D gene is TRBD1 (6 bases). The sequencing sample was made of central memory CD4+ T cells from blood. The TCR sequence derives from a man between 18 and 29 years old in good health. The CDR3 here is CASSGGGVRTEAFF. Written as DNA, the CDR3 is TGTGCCAGCAGCGGAGGGGGGGTTAGGACTGAAGCTTTCTTT.